The 15 T cell receptor beta chains given below trace back to one sample, sequenced in a study of shared clonotypes between healthy human individuals. Sequencing used immunoSEQ multiplex PCR; TCRdb keeps in-frame clones, though not all of them. There are 2,100,000 or so clones in the sample; about 94% occur only once, and approximately 0.13% lies in the top ten. Sequencing used naive CD4+ T cells sorted from blood. The subset: CD45RA+ positively selected. Receptor source: a man younger than 35 in good health.

On this clone: Other DNA sequences in this sample translate to the same CDR3. The chain employs TRBV9 and TRBJ1-1, with TRBD1 as a possible D gene (5 bases). Germline CDR1 is SGDLS and CDR2 is YYNGEE. The ends were cut back, 0 bases at V and 1 base at J, with 7 bases in the middle. The CDR3 is 14 amino acids. The CDR3 DNA sequence: TGTGCCAGCAGCGTAGATGGGGGGAACACTGAAGCTTTCTTT. This gives the protein CASSVDGGNTEAFF.

V is TRBV6-4 and J is TRBJ2-3; TRBD2 matches at 7 bases. V gave up 9 bases and J gave up 6 bases; unmatched junction bases: 15. Germline V CDR1 and CDR2: MRHNA, SNTAGT. The CDR3 sequence is 15 residues long. The CDR3 loop reads CARPGTSAAEDTQYF. The DNA for the CDR3 is TGTGCCAGACCTGGTACTAGCGCCGCAGAGGATACGCAGTATTTT.

The genes are TRBV5-1 and TRBJ1-1; 10 positions match TRBD1. V was clipped by 3 bases and J by 4 bases; unmatched bases: 6. Germline loops: CDR1 SGHRS, CDR2 YFSETQ. The CDR3 sequence is 15 residues long. As DNA, the CDR3 is TGCGCCAGCAGCTATGGGAGGGACAGGGGCACTGAAGCTTTCTTT. Protein: CASSYGRDRGTEAFF.

The rearrangement joins TRBV5-1 to TRBJ2-7; 10 nucleotides match TRBD1. There are 16 residues in the CDR3. J lost 4 bases, V lost 4 bases, and 11 bases had no gene match. Looked up from germline, CDR1 is SGHRS and CDR2 is YFSETQ. The chain's CDR3 is CASSRTGTGVKYEQYF. CDR3 sequence (DNA): TGCGCCAGCAGCAGAACCGGGACAGGGGTAAAGTACGAGCAGTACTTC.

The chain employs TRBV5-4 and TRBJ2-7; tentative D call: TRBD2 (6 bases). Germline CDR1 and CDR2: SGHNT and YYREEE (reference sequence). V was pared by 1 base and J by 3 bases, with 14 bases between. This CDR3 region has 15 residues. The CDR3 loop reads CASSLQSSAIYEQYF. The CDR3 DNA follows: TGTGCCAGCAGCTTGCAGTCTAGCGCTATCTACGAGCAGTACTTC.

The chain joins TRBV5-1 to TRBJ1-1; maybe TRBD1 (5 bases). Per the germline V gene, CDR1 is SGHRS and CDR2 is YFSETQ. V shed 4 bases and J shed 7 bases, with 17 bases lying between them. The CDR3 sequence is 14 residues long. The CDR3 region is CASSLGGDPIEAFF. CDR3 DNA sequence: TGCGCCAGCAGCCTCGGGGGAGATCCTATTGAAGCTTTCTTT.

The V and J genes are TRBV9 and TRBJ2-1; D ambiguous. The CDR3 is made up of 10 amino acids. V lost 0 bases, J lost 11 bases, and 3 bases lay in between. The germline CDR1 and CDR2 sequences are SGDLS and YYNGEE. The CDR3 bases are TGTGCCAGCAGCGTAGACCAGCAGTTCTTC. Translated: CASSVDQQFF.

The chain carries TRBV5-1 and TRBJ2-6; 7 nucleotides agree with TRBD1. From germline, CDR1 is SGHRS and CDR2 YFSETQ. CDR3 length: 17 amino acids. Germline trimming cut 1 base from V and 0 bases from J; bases unmatched to any gene: 4. In DNA, the CDR3 is TGCGCCAGCAGCTTGTGGACAGGAGCCTCTGGGGCCAACGTCCTGACTTTC. It encodes CASSLWTGASGANVLTF.

The chain recombines TRBV7-3 with TRBJ1-6, with 7 bases identical to TRBD1. The ends lost 4 bases at V and 9 bases at J; junction bases unmatched: 3. Germline CDR1 and CDR2: SGHTA and FQGTGA. The CDR3 extends over 13 amino acids. The CDR3 reads CASSWDSTSPLHF. CDR3 bases: TGTGCCAGCAGCTGGGACAGCACTTCACCCCTCCACTTT.

On this clone itself: This CDR3 is also generated by other DNA sequences in the sample. The chain has TRBV5-1 and TRBJ2-3, with a weak D call TRBD2 (6 bases). Germline values: CDR1 SGHRS, CDR2 YFSETQ. The CDR3 contains 15 residues. V was clipped by 4 bases and J by 5 bases, with 17 bases between them. The CDR3 bases are TGCGCCAGCAGCCTTGTGTCGGGGGTTGGAGATACGCAGTATTTT. Its protein product is CASSLVSGVGDTQYF.

The chain uses TRBV18 and TRBJ2-3, with TRBD1 matching 9 bases. The CDR3 covers 17 residues. After removal of 3 bases from V and 0 bases from J, the junction contained 7 bases not matched to a gene. Per the germline V gene, CDR1 is KGHSH and CDR2 is LQKENI. Written as DNA, the CDR3 is TGTGCCAGCTCACCTCCCGGGACAGGGACTAGCACAGATACGCAGTATTTT. Protein: CASSPPGTGTSTDTQYF.

The chain is built from TRBV5-1 and TRBJ1-1; D not resolved. This CDR3 has 16 residues. Germline V gene data show CDR1 as SGHRS and CDR2 as YFSETQ. Trimming cost V 3 bases and J 2 bases, with 17 bases left between them. The CDR3 protein is CASSSPTNQINTEAFF. The CDR3 DNA sequence: TGCGCCAGCAGCTCGCCCACGAACCAGATCAACACTGAAGCTTTCTTT.

This clone was seen a single time. CDR3 DNA: TGTGCCAGCAGCTTTAGAGCGGGTAACCAAGAGACCCAGTACTTC. Protein sequence: CASSFRAGNQETQYF. The V and J genes are TRBV7-2 and TRBJ2-5; D is perhaps TRBD2 (6 bases). Trimming shortened V by 3 bases and J by 0 bases, and 11 bases separated the two germline ends. This CDR3 has 15 amino acids. CDR1 SGHTA and CDR2 FQGNSA come from the germline V gene.

The chain carries TRBV5-1 and TRBJ1-3, with D unresolved. This CDR3 region has 13 residues. Germline V gene sequence: CDR1 SGHRS, CDR2 YFSETQ. Trimming shortened V by 5 bases and J by 0 bases, and 6 bases separated the two germline ends. The CDR3 region is CASRVGSGNTIYF. CDR3 in DNA: TGCGCCAGCAGAGTAGGCTCTGGAAACACCATATATTTT. Full variable domain (missing parts from reference TRBV5-1 and TRBJ1-3): KAGVTQTPRYLIKTRGQQVTLSCSPISGHRSVSWYQQTPGQGLQFLFEYFSETQRNKGNFPGRFSGRQFSNSRSEMNVSTLELGDSALYLCASRVGSGNTIYFGEGSWLTVV.

Concerning this clone itself: Additional DNA sequences in this sample encode the identical CDR3. This chain uses TRBV19 with TRBJ2-5; D is perhaps TRBD1 or TRBD2 (6 bases each). Trimming pared 6 bases from V and 1 base from J, leaving 9 bases between. CDR3 length: 13 amino acids. Germline V gives CDR1 LNHDA, CDR2 SQIVND (reference sequence). CDR3 DNA: TGTGCCAGTAGCCGGGGGCGCCAAGAGACCCAGTACTTC. Translation: CASSRGRQETQYF. The whole variable domain, filled in from reference TRBV19 and TRBJ2-5, reads DGGITQSPKYLFRKEGQNVTLSCEQNLNHDAMYWYRQDPGQGLRLIYYSQIVNDFQKGDIAEGYSVSREKKESFPLTVTSAQKNPTAFYLCASSRGRQETQYFGPGTRLLVL.